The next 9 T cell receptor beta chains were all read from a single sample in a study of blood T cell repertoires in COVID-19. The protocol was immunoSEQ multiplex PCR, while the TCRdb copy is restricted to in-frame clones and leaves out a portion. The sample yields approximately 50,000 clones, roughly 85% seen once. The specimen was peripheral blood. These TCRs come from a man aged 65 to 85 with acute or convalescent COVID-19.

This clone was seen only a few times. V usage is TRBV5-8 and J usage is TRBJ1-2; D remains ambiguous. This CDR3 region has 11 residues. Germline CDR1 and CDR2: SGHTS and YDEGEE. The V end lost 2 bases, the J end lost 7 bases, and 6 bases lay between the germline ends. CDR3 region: CASSFHGGYTF. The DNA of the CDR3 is TGTGCCAGCAGCTTTCACGGTGGCTACACCTTC. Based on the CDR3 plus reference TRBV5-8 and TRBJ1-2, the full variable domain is EAGVTQSPTHLIKTRGQQATLRCSPISGHTSVYWYQQALGLGLQFLLWYDEGEERNRGNFPPRFSGRQFPNYSSELNVNALELEDSALYLCASSFHGGYTFGSGTRLTVV.

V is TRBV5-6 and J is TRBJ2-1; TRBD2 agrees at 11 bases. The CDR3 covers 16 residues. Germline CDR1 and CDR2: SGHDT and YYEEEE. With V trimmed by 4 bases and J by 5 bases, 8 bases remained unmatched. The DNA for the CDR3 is TGTGCCAGCAGCCGCTTCCTAGCGGGAGGAAACAATGAGCAGTTCTTC. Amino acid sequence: CASSRFLAGGNNEQFF.

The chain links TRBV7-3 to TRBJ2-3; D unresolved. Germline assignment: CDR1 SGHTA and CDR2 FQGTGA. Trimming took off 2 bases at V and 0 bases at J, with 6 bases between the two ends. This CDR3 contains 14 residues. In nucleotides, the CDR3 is TGTGCCAGCAGCTTATCCGTAAGCACAGATACGCAGTATTTT. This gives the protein CASSLSVSTDTQYF.

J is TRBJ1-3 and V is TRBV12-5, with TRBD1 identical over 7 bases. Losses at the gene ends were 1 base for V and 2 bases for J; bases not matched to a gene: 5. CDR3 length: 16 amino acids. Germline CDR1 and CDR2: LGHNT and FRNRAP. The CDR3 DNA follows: TGTGCTAGTGGTTTGGCAAGTACAGGGGCTGGAAACACCATATATTTT. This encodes CASGLASTGAGNTIYF.

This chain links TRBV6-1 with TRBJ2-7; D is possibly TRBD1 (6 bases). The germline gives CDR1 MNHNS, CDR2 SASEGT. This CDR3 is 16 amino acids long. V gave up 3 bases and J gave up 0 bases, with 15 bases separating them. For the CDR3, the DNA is TGTGCCAGCAGTGACGCCCGACAGGCAAGCTCCTACGAGCAGTACTTC. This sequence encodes CASSDARQASSYEQYF.

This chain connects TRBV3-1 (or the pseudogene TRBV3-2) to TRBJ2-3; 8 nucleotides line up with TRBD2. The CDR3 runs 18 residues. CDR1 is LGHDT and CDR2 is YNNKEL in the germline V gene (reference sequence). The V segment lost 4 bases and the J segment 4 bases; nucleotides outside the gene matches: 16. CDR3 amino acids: CASSRQTGGRASPDTQYF. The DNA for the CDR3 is TGTGCCAGCAGCCGACAAACGGGGGGGAGGGCCTCCCCAGATACGCAGTATTTT.

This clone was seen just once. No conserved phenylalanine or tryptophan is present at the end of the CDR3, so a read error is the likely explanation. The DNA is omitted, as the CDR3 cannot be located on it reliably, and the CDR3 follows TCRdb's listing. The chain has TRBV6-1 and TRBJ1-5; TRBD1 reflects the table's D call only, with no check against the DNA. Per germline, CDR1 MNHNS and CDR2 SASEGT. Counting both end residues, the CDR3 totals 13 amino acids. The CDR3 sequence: CASSERAGGVGAT.

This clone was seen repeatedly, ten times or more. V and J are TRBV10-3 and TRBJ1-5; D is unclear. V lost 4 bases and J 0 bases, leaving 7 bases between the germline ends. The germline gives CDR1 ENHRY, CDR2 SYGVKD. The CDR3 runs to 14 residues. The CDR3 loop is CAISGGDSNQPQHF. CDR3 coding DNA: TGTGCCATCAGTGGCGGGGATAGCAATCAGCCCCAGCATTTT.

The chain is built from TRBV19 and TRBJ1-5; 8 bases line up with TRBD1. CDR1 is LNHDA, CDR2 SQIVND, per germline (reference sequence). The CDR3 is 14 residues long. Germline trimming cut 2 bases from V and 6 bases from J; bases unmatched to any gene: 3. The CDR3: CASSIQGATQPQHF. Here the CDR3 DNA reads TGTGCCAGTAGTATACAGGGGGCGACTCAGCCCCAGCATTTT.